Sequencing of this T cell receptor (beta chain) was carried out in a study of blood T cell repertoires in COVID-19. Study in general: Whether acute or convalescent, the COVID-19 samples came from the United States, Italy and Spain. Nucleic acid was either cDNA or gDNA, and it came from T cells, B-cell-depleted T cells, or PBMCs.

In the source study's methods: How many nucleated cells were present was estimated from reference gene primer amplification. Sequenced by immunoSEQ multiplex PCR; TCRdb stores in-frame clones only, minus some. From that table come the V and J calls and clone size; the DNA was used to work out D and trimming. The repertoire includes roughly 92,000 clones, more than 70% of them detected once, and around 7% sits in the top ten. V lost 0 bases and J 4 bases, leaving 12 bases between the germline ends. Germline CDR1 and CDR2: MNHEY and SVGAGI. The CDR3 consists of 16 residues. The sequencing input was peripheral blood. The genes are TRBV6-5 and TRBJ1-4, with D tentatively TRBD1 (6 bases). The source of this sequence is a human donor with acute or convalescent COVID-19. The donor label of this sample is uncertain. The CDR3 protein is CASSYSLGGHNEKLFF. CDR3 nucleotide sequence: TGTGCCAGCAGTTACTCGTTAGGGGGACATAATGAAAAACTGTTTTTT.